Shown below are 29 T cell receptor beta chains from a single sample sequenced in a study of T cells in Graves' hyperthyroidism and ophthalmopathy (dated by TCRdb to the late 2010s). The method behind the library was multiplex PCR. Sequenced on an Illumina HiSeq 2000. The TCR beta CDR3 regions were amplified from the RNA transcripts. A first-round RT-PCR of the TCR CDR3 used the HTBI primer set with the Qiagen OneStep RT-PCR kit. The public reads were quality trimmed at Q25 with fastp and then assembled into clones with MiXCR by TCRdb, keeping productive beta chains. Identical CDR3 proteins give one entry, which carries the most common genes and DNA. Here the sample has about 740,000 distinct CDR3 sequences; 12% to 15% occur a single time. Together, the top ten hold roughly a tenth of the sample. Sequencing was carried out using blood. The source is a woman aged 18-29 years with Graves' hyperthyroidism.

This clonotype was seen ten or more times. Germline is not matched at one junction end, which may reflect a read error. The chain employs TRBV7-2 and TRBJ2-7, with TRBD2 matching over 11 bases. The CDR3 spans 15 residues. CDR1 and CDR2 from the germline V gene are SGHTA and FQGNSA. The CDR3 DNA is TGTGCCAGCCGCTTGTCGACTAGCGGGGCTTGGGAGCAGTACTTC. Amino acid sequence: CASRLSTSGAWEQYF.

This chain joins TRBV7-9 and TRBJ1-1; 9 bases match TRBD1. The CDR3 totals 16 residues. V lost 7 bases and J lost 4; bases outside the gene matches: 13. Germline values: CDR1 SEHNR, CDR2 FQNEAQ (reference sequence). The CDR3, as DNA: TGTGCCAGCACCCCGAGAAGGGGACAGGGCGGCACTGAAGCTTTCTTT. It is translated as CASTPRRGQGGTEAFF.

This clonotype was seen only a few times. The junction departs from the called germline gene at one end, perhaps through a read error. V gene TRBV4-1 combines with J gene TRBJ1-5; D is undetermined. Germline loops: CDR1 MGHRA, CDR2 YSYEKL. The length of the CDR3 is 15 residues. This chain's CDR3 is CTSSQVGRRNQPQHF. In DNA, the CDR3 is TGCACCAGCAGCCAAGTGGGCAGACGCAATCAGCCCCAGCATTTT.

The J gene is TRBJ1-6, the V gene TRBV27, with a possible D match to TRBD1 (6 bases). The germline V gene has CDR1 MNHEY and CDR2 SMNVEV (reference sequence). This CDR3 comprises 13 residues. Trimming left V 6 bases short and J 9 bases short, with 12 bases between. The CDR3 DNA is TGTGCCAGCAGGAGCAGGGGAGGTTCACCCCTCCACTTT. It is translated as CASRSRGGSPLHF.

This clonotype was observed many times. The chain couples TRBV5-8 to TRBJ2-5; D possibly uses TRBD1 or TRBD2 (5 bases each). The CDR3 runs 18 residues. CDR1 is SGHTS, CDR2 YDEGEE, per germline. The germline V and J ends were trimmed by 3 bases and 2 bases, with 23 bases remaining between them. CDR3 DNA sequence: TGTGCCAGCAGCTGGGGTAAACGGGGACGTGAAGGGCAAGAGACCCAGTACTTC. Protein sequence: CASSWGKRGREGQETQYF.

This clonotype turned up a few times. The CDR3 DNA reads TGTGCCAGCAGTTTATCCCAGGGAAGGAACTACAATGAGCAGTTCTTC. Its protein product is CASSLSQGRNYNEQFF. This chain links TRBV27 with TRBJ2-1; D is perhaps TRBD1 (5 bases). CDR3 length: 16 residues. Trimming pared 0 bases from V and 3 bases from J, leaving 12 bases between. Germline V gene sequence: CDR1 MNHEY, CDR2 SMNVEV (reference sequence).

The sample holds many counts of this clonotype. J is TRBJ2-1 and V is TRBV5-6; 8 nucleotides match TRBD2. The V gene end was trimmed by 4 bases and the J gene end by 3 bases; junction bases not matched to a gene: 9. This CDR3 contains 16 residues. CDR1 and CDR2 (germline): SGHDT, YYEEEE. CDR3 in amino acids: CASSGTSGRDYNEQFF. DNA for the CDR3: TGTGCCAGCAGCGGAACAAGCGGGAGAGACTACAATGAGCAGTTCTTC.

This clonotype was counted many times. J is TRBJ2-5 and V is TRBV20-1, with 15 bases identical to TRBD2. Germline-derived CDR1 and CDR2 are DFQATT and SNEGSKA (reference sequence). With 6 bases clipped from V and 4 bases from J, the junction kept 12 bases outside the gene matches. CDR3 length equals 17 residues. CDR3 residues: CSAYRPGLAGGGETQYF. The CDR3 DNA reads as TGCAGTGCCTACAGACCGGGACTAGCGGGAGGAGGAGAGACCCAGTACTTC.

This clonotype has a handful of counts. V is TRBV24-1 and J is TRBJ2-2; TRBD2 matches at 10 bases. J was trimmed by 4 bases and V by 3 bases; bases with no gene match: 7. The CDR3 sequence is 17 residues long. Germline CDR1 is KGHDR and CDR2 is SFDVKD. CDR3 nucleotides: TGTGCCACCAGTGATCCGGGACTAGCGTCTGGCACCGGGGAGCTGTTTTTT. Translation gives CATSDPGLASGTGELFF.

This clonotype was counted a few times. This chain joins TRBV29-1 and TRBJ2-2; TRBD1 matches at 10 bases. The germline gives CDR1 SQVTM, CDR2 ANQGSEA. The ends lost 0 bases at V and 4 bases at J; junction bases unmatched: 2. The CDR3 covers 15 residues. CDR3 residues: CSVEDRDRGTGELFF. The CDR3 nucleotides read TGCAGCGTTGAAGATCGGGACAGGGGCACCGGGGAGCTGTTTTTT.

This clonotype was seen more than once but under ten times. This sequence joins TRBV29-1 and TRBJ1-4, with D unresolved. The CDR3 contains 15 residues. CDR1 is SQVTM, CDR2 ANQGSEA, per germline. Trimming shortened V by 4 bases and J by 0 bases, and 12 bases separated the two germline ends. CDR3 bases: TGCAGCGTTGCGGGCAGTGAAGCAACTAATGAAAAACTGTTTTTT. Amino acids: CSVAGSEATNEKLFF. Combining the CDR3 with reference TRBV29-1 and TRBJ1-4 gives the whole variable domain SAVISQKPSRDICQRGTSLTIQCQVDSQVTMMFWYRQQPGQSLTLIATANQGSEATYESGFVIDKFPISRPNLTFSTLTVSNMSPEDSSIYLCSVAGSEATNEKLFFGSGTQLSVL.

This clonotype was detected ten times or more. The chain joins TRBV7-3 to TRBJ2-3; D is perhaps TRBD2 (5 bases). This CDR3 region has 15 residues. Germline V gene data show CDR1 as SGHTA and CDR2 as FQGTGA. V lost 5 bases and J 0 bases, leaving 12 bases between the germline ends. The DNA of the CDR3 is TGTGCCAGCAGCCGCTCGGGAATCAGCACAGATACGCAGTATTTT. Its translation: CASSRSGISTDTQYF.

This sequence joins TRBV20-1 and TRBJ1-6; D perhaps matches TRBD1 (6 bases). Per germline, CDR1 DFQATT and CDR2 SNEGSKA (reference sequence). The CDR3 runs 14 residues. V lost 2 bases, J lost 6 bases, and 11 bases lay in between. This CDR3 is CSARPGTRNSPLHF. The CDR3 region has the DNA TGCAGTGCTAGACCCGGGACACGTAATTCACCCCTCCACTTT.

The chain uses TRBV29-1 and TRBJ1-1; D gene uncertain. Deletions cut 5 bases from V and 0 bases from J, with 4 bases between. The CDR3 contains 11 residues. CDR1 and CDR2 from the germline V gene are SQVTM and ANQGSEA. The CDR3 loop reads CSVPLNTEAFF. In DNA form, the CDR3 reads TGCAGCGTTCCCCTGAACACTGAAGCTTTCTTT.

This clonotype has ten or more counts. The chain's CDR3 is CASSGGAGFTDTQYF. In DNA form, the CDR3 reads TGTGCCAGCAGCGGTGGGGCGGGATTCACAGATACGCAGTATTTT. The J gene is TRBJ2-3, the V gene TRBV11-2, with D possibly matching TRBD2 (6 bases). With 5 bases removed from V and 2 bases from J, the gap between germline ends came to 14 bases. The CDR3 is made up of 15 amino acids. Germline assignment: CDR1 SGHAT and CDR2 FQNNGV.

This clonotype was picked up many times. The chain has TRBV27 and TRBJ1-1; 7 bases line up with TRBD1. The CDR3 consists of 15 residues. Per germline, CDR1 MNHEY and CDR2 SMNVEV (reference sequence). V shed 10 bases, J shed 0 bases, and the junction held 11 bases outside the gene matches. As DNA, the CDR3 is TGTGCCACCCGGGGGATGACAGGGCTGAACACTGAAGCTTTCTTT. This sequence encodes CATRGMTGLNTEAFF.

This rearrangement joins TRBV18 to TRBJ2-5; 11 bases agree with TRBD1. The germline V gene has CDR1 KGHSH and CDR2 LQKENI. The CDR3 runs 19 residues. Losses at the gene ends were 3 bases for V and 1 base for J; bases not matched to a gene: 13. The CDR3 here is CASSPIPTSGTGGQETQYF. The CDR3 region has the DNA TGTGCCAGCTCACCTATTCCGACCTCTGGGACAGGGGGCCAAGAGACCCAGTACTTC.

The chain recombines TRBV20-1 with TRBJ2-3; D is perhaps TRBD1 or TRBD2 (5 bases each). V dropped 6 bases and J dropped 2 bases, with 15 bases sitting between them. Germline V gene sequence: CDR1 DFQATT, CDR2 SNEGSKA (reference sequence). The length of the CDR3 is 14 residues. CDR3 nucleotide sequence: TGCAGTGCACCAGGGACGGCTCCCACAGATACGCAGTATTTT. Protein product: CSAPGTAPTDTQYF.

In its sample, this clonotype was seen many times. The chain uses TRBV28 and TRBJ2-7; TRBD1 aligns across 8 bases. J gave up 4 bases and V 7 bases, and 3 bases lay outside the gene matches. The CDR3 covers 12 residues. CDR1 is MDHEN, CDR2 SYDVKM, per germline. The CDR3 DNA is TGTGCCAGCACCCGGGACAGGTACGAGCAGTACTTC. Its translation: CASTRDRYEQYF.

V is TRBV5-1 and J is TRBJ2-1; D gene uncertain. V was pared by 2 bases and J by 1 base, with 10 bases between. From germline, CDR1 is SGHRS and CDR2 YFSETQ. The CDR3 contains 15 residues. The CDR3 DNA follows: TGCGCCAGCAGCTTCGTCCGGGTATCCTACAATGAGCAGTTCTTC. Translating gives CASSFVRVSYNEQFF.

The chain is built from TRBV7-9 and TRBJ2-3; 7 positions match TRBD2. From germline, CDR1 is SEHNR and CDR2 FQNEAQ (reference sequence). The CDR3 has 15 amino acids. V dropped 3 bases and J dropped 5; count of bases not matched to a gene: 8. The chain's CDR3 is CASSFGGSEVDTQYF. CDR3 bases: TGTGCCAGCAGCTTTGGCGGGAGTGAGGTAGATACGCAGTATTTT.

The rearrangement uses TRBV3-1 and TRBJ2-3, with unresolved D. The CDR3 is 18 amino acids. Germline V gene data show CDR1 as LGHDT and CDR2 as YNNKEL (reference sequence). V lost 0 bases to trimming and J lost 8 bases, with 24 bases between them. The CDR3: CASSQEEKTYDLTPTQYF. The DNA for the CDR3 is TGTGCCAGCAGCCAAGAGGAAAAGACTTACGACTTGACGCCTACGCAGTATTTT.

This clonotype was counted only a few times. The chain couples TRBV7-8 to TRBJ1-2, with 8 bases identical to TRBD1. The ends lost 5 bases at V and 4 bases at J; junction bases unmatched: 6. CDR1 is SGHVS, CDR2 FQNEAQ, per germline. The CDR3 is 14 amino acids. The CDR3 coding sequence is TGTGCCAGCAGCGCACGGGACAGGTCCTATGGCTACACCTTC. It is translated as CASSARDRSYGYTF.

The chain couples TRBV28 to TRBJ2-1; 7 positions match TRBD2. V trimming: 2 bases; J trimming: 6 bases; junction bases outside the gene matches: 10. Germline V CDR1 and CDR2: MDHEN, SYDVKM. There are 16 residues in the CDR3. The CDR3 region is CASSLASASGFNEQFF. In DNA, the CDR3 is TGTGCCAGCAGTTTAGCCTCGGCTAGCGGATTCAATGAGCAGTTCTTC.

This clonotype was seen more than once but under ten times. V usage is TRBV5-1 and J usage is TRBJ2-5; weak D call: TRBD1 (5 bases). The germline V gene has CDR1 SGHRS and CDR2 YFSETQ. This CDR3 region has 15 residues. V was clipped by 4 bases and J by 5 bases, with 18 bases between them. In DNA form, the CDR3 reads TGCGCCAGCAGCAAAATTACCCAGGGTACCGAGACCCAGTACTTC. Its translation is CASSKITQGTETQYF.

At least ten counts were recorded for this clonotype. The chain employs TRBV20-1 and TRBJ1-1; 12 nucleotides align to TRBD1. CDR1 is DFQATT, CDR2 SNEGSKA, per germline (reference sequence). The J segment lost 4 bases and the V segment lost 6 bases, leaving 21 bases of the junction unmatched. The CDR3 covers 19 residues. CDR3 residues: CSARAPSGTGGTWGTEAFF. DNA for the CDR3: TGCAGTGCCCGGGCTCCGTCCGGGACAGGGGGCACATGGGGCACTGAAGCTTTCTTT.

This clonotype occurred many times. A junction end diverges from the germline sequence, so it may reflect a read error. The chain recombines TRBV7-3 with TRBJ2-3; 9 bases match TRBD2. The CDR3 has 15 amino acids. CDR1 SGHTA and CDR2 FQGTGA come from the germline V gene. This CDR3 reads CSSSLRLAGTDTQYF. The CDR3 coding sequence is TGTTCCAGCAGCTTAAGACTAGCGGGCACAGATACGCAGTATTTT.

The table lists this clonotype with a few counts. This chain connects TRBV12-3 or TRBV12-4 to TRBJ2-1, with 12 nucleotides matching TRBD2. With 5 bases clipped from V and 5 bases from J, the junction kept 7 bases outside the gene matches. The CDR3 has 16 residues. The CDR3 region has the DNA TGTGCCAGCAGTGAACCCGGACTAGCGGGAAACAATGAGCAGTTCTTC. Amino acids: CASSEPGLAGNNEQFF.

This rearrangement joins TRBV20-1 to TRBJ2-7; weak D call: TRBD2 (6 bases). Germline loops: CDR1 DFQATT, CDR2 SNEGSKA (reference sequence). CDR3 size: 15 residues. V lost 2 bases and J 0 bases, leaving 14 bases between the germline ends. The CDR3, as DNA: TGCAGTGCTAGAAGGCTTACTAGCATCTCCTACGAGCAGTACTTC. Residues: CSARRLTSISYEQYF.